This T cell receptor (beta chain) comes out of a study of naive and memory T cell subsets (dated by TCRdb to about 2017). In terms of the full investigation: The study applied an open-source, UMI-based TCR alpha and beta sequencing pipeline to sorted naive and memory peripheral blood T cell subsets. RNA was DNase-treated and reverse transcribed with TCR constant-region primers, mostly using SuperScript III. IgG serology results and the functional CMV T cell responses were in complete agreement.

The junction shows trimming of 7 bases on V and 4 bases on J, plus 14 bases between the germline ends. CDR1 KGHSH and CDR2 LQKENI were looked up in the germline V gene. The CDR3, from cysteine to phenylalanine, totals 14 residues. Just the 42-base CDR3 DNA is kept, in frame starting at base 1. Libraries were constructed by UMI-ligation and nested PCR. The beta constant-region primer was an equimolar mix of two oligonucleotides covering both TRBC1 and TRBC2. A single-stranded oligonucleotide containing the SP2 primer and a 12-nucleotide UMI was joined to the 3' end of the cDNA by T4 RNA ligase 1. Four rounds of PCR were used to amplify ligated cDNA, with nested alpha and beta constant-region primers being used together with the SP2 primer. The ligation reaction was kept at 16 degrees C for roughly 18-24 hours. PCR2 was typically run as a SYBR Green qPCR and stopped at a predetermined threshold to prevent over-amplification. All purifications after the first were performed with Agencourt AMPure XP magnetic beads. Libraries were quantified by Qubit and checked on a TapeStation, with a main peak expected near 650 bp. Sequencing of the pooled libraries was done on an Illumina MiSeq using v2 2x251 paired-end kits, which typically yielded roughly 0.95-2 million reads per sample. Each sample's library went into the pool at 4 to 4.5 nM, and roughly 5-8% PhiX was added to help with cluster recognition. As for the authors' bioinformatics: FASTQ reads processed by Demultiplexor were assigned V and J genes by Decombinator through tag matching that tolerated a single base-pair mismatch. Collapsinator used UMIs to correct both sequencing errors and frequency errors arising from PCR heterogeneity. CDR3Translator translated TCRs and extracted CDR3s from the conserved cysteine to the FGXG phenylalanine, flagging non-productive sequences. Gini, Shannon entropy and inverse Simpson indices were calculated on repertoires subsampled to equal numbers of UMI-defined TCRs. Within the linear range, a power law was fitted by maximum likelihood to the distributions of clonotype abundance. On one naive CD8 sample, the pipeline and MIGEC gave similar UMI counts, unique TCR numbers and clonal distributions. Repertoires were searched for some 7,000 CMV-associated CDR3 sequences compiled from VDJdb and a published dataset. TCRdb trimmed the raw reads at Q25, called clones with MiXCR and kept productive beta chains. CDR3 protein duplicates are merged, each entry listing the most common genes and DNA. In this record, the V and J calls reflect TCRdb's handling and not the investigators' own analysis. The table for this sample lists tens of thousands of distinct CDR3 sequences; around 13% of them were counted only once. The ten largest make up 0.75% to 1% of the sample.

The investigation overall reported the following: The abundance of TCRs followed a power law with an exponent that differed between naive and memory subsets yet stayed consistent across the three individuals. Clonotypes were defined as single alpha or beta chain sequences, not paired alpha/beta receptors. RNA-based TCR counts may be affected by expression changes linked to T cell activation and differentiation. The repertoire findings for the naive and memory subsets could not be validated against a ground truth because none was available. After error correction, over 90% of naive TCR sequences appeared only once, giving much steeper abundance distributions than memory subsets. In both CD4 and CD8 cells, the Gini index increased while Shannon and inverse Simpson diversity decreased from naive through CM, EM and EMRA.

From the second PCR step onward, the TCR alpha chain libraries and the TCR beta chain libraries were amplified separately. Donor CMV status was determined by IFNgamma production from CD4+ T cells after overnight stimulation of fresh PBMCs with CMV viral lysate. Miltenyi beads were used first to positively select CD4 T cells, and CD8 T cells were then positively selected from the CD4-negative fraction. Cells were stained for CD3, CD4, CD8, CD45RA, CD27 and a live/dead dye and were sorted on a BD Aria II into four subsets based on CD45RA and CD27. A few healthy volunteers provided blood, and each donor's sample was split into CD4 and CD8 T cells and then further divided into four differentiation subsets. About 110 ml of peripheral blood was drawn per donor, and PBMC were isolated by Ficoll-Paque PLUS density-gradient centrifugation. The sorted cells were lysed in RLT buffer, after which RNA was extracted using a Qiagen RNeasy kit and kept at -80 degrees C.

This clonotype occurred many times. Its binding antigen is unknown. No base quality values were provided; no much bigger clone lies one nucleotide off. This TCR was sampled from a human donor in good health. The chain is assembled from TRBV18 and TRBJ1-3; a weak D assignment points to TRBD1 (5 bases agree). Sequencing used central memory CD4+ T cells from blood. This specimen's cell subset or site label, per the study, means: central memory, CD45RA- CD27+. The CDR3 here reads CASFIRDGGNTIYF. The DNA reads TGTGCCAGCTTTATCCGGGACGGAGGAAACACCATATATTTT.